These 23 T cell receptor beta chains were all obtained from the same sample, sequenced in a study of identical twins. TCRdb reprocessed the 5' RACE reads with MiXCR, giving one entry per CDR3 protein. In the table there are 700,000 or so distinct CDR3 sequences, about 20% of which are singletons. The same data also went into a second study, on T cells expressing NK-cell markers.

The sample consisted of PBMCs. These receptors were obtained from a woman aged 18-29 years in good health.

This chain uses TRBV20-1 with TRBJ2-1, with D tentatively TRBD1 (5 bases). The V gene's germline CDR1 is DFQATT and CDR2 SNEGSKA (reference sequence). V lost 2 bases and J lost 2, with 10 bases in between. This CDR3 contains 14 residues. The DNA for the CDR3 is TGCAGTGCTAGACCCCTGACAGCCTACAATGAGCAGTTCTTC. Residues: CSARPLTAYNEQFF.

In DNA, the CDR3 is TGTGCCAGCAGTACCCGGCTCGTCTCCGAGCAGTACTTC. This codes for CASSTRLVSEQYF. V and J are TRBV5-6 and TRBJ2-7; D not certain. Germline CDR1 and CDR2: SGHDT and YYEEEE. The V and J ends lost 5 bases and 6 bases respectively, with 15 bases between them. This CDR3 spans 13 amino acids.

The CDR3 bases are TGTGCCAGTCGGTCACAGGGGGCAACTGAAGCTTTCTTT. Translation gives CASRSQGATEAFF. The chain has TRBV6-1 and TRBJ1-1; 9 bases are shared with TRBD1. Germline trimming cut 9 bases from V and 5 bases from J; bases unmatched to any gene: 7. Germline V gene lookup returns CDR1 MNHNS and CDR2 SASEGT. The CDR3 extends over 13 amino acids.

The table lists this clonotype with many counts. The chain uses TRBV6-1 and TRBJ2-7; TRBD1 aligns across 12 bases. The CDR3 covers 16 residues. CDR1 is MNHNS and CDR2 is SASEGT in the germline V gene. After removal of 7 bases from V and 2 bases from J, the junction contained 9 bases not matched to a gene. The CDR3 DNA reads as TGTGCCAGCAAACGACCCGGGACAGGGGGCACCTACGAGCAGTACTTC. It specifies CASKRPGTGGTYEQYF.

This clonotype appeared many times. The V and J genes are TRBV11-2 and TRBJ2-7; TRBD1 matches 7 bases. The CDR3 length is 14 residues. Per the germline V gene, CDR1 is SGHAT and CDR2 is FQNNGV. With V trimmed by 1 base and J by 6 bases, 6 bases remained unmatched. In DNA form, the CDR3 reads TGTGCCAGCAGCTTAGGACAGGGTCGGATCGAGCAGTACTTC. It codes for CASSLGQGRIEQYF.

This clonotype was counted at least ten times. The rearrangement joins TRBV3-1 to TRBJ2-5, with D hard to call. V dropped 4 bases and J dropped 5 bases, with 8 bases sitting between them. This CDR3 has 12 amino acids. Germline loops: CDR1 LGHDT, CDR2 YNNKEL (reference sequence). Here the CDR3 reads CASSRYTETQYF. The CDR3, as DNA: TGTGCCAGCAGCCGGTACACGGAGACCCAGTACTTC.

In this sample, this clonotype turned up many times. CDR3 nucleotides: TGTGCCAGCTCACCACACAGCACAGATACGCAGTATTTT. Amino acid sequence: CASSPHSTDTQYF. V and J are TRBV18 and TRBJ2-3; no clear D. The germline V and J ends were trimmed by 1 base and 0 bases, with 2 bases remaining between them. The CDR3 runs 13 residues. Germline V CDR1 and CDR2: KGHSH, LQKENI.

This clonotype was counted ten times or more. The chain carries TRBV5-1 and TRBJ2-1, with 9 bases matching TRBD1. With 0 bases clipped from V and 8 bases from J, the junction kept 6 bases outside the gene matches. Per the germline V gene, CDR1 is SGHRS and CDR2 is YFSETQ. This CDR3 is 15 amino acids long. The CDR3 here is CASSLEGQGLDEQFF. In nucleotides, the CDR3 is TGCGCCAGCAGCTTGGAGGGACAGGGTCTAGATGAGCAGTTCTTC. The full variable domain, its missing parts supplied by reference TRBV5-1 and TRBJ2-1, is KAGVTQTPRYLIKTRGQQVTLSCSPISGHRSVSWYQQTPGQGLQFLFEYFSETQRNKGNFPGRFSGRQFSNSRSEMNVSTLELGDSALYLCASSLEGQGLDEQFFGPGTRLTVL.

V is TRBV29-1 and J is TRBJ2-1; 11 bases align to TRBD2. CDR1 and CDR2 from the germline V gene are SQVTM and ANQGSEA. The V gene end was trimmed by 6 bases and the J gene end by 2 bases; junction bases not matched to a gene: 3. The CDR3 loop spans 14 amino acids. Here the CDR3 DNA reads TGCAGCGTGGAACTAGCGGGAGCCTACAATGAGCAGTTCTTC. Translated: CSVELAGAYNEQFF.

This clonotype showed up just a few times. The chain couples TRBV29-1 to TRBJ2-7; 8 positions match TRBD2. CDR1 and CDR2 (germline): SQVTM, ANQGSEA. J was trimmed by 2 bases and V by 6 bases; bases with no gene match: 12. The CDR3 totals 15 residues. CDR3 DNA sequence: TGCAGCGTCCCAAGTGGTACTAGCGGAACCTACGAGCAGTACTTC. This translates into CSVPSGTSGTYEQYF.

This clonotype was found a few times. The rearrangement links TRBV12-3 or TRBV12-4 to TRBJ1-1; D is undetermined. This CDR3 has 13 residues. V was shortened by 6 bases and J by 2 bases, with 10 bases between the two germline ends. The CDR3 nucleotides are TGTGCCAGCAGCTTACTTAGTAACACTGAAGCTTTCTTT. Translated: CASSLLSNTEAFF.

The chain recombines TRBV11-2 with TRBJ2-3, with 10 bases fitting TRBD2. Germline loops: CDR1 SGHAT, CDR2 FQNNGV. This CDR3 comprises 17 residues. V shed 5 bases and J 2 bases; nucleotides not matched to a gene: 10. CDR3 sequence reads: CASSPSGRWGNTDTQYF. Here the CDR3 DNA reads TGTGCCAGCAGCCCTAGCGGGAGATGGGGAAACACAGATACGCAGTATTTT.

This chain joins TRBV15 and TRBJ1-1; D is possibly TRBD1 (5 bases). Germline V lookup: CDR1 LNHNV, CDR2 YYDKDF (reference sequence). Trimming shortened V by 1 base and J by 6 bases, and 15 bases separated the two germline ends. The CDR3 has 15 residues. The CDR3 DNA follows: TGTGCCACCAGCAGAGCTTGGGGGACGATAGCTGAAGCTTTCTTT. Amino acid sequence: CATSRAWGTIAEAFF.

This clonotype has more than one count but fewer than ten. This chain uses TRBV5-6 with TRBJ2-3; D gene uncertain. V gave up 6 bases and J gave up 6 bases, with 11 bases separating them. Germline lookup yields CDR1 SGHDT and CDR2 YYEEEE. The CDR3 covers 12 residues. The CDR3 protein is CASTQNRDTQYF. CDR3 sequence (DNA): TGTGCCAGCACCCAGAACCGGGATACGCAGTATTTT. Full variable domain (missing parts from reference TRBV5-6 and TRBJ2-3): DAGVTQSPTHLIKTRGQQVTLRCSPKSGHDTVSWYQQALGQGPQFIFQYYEEEERQRGNFPDRFSGHQFPNYSSELNVNALLLGDSALYLCASTQNRDTQYFGPGTRLTVL.

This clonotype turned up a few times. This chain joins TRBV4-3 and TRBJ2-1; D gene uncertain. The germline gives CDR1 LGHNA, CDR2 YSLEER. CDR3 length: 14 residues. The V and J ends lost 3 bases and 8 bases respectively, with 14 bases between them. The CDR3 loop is CASSHSALGHEQFF. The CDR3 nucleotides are TGCGCCAGCAGCCACTCGGCTCTGGGTCATGAGCAGTTCTTC.

The CDR3 DNA follows: TGCAGTGCTTTACAATTACGACAAACTTCCTACAATGAGCAGTTCTTC. This codes for CSALQLRQTSYNEQFF. The chain couples TRBV20-1 to TRBJ2-1; no reliable D call. The CDR3 sequence is 16 residues long. The V end lost 5 bases, the J end lost 1 base, and 18 bases lay between the germline ends. CDR1 is DFQATT and CDR2 is SNEGSKA in the germline V gene (reference sequence).

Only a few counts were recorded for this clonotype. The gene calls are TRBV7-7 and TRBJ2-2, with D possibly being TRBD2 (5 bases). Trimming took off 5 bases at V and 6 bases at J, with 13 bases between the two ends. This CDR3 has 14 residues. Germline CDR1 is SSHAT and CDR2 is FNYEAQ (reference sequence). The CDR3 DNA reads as TGTGCCAGCAGCCCTGGTGGAGGCCCCGGGGAGCTGTTTTTT. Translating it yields CASSPGGGPGELFF.

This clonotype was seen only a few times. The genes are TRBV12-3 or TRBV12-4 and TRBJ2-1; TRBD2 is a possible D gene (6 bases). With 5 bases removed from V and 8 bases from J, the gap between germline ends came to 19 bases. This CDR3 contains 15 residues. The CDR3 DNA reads TGTGCCAGCAGTCCCGACTTATTACTAGCTGATGAGCAGTTCTTC. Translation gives CASSPDLLLADEQFF.

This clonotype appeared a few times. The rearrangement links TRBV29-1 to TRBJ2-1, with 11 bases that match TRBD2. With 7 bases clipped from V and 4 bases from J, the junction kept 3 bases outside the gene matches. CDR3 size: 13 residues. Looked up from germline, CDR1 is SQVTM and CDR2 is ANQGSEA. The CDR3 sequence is CSAGLADYNEQFF. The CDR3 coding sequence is TGCAGCGCGGGACTAGCGGATTACAATGAGCAGTTCTTC.

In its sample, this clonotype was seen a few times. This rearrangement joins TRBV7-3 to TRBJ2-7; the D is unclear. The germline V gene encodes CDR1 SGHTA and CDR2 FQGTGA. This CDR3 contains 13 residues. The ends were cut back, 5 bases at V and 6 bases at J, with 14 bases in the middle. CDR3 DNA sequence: TGTGCCAGCAGCCGTCAGGCGGAAACCGAGCAGTACTTC. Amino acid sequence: CASSRQAETEQYF.

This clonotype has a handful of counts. The CDR3 here is CAIGPQGNTEAFF. CDR3 sequence (DNA): TGTGCCATCGGACCCCAGGGGAACACTGAAGCTTTCTTT. The V gene is TRBV10-3, the J gene TRBJ1-1; D is perhaps TRBD1 (5 bases). Germline V gene data show CDR1 as ENHRY and CDR2 as SYGVKD. The CDR3 has 13 residues. Trimming stripped 8 bases from V and 1 base from J, with 11 bases between.

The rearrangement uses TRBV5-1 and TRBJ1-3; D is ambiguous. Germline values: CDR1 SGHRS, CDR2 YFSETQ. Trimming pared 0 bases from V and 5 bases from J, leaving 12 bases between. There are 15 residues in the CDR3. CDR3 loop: CASSLEGNLRNTIYF. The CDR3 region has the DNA TGCGCCAGCAGCTTGGAAGGGAATCTCAGAAACACCATATATTTT.

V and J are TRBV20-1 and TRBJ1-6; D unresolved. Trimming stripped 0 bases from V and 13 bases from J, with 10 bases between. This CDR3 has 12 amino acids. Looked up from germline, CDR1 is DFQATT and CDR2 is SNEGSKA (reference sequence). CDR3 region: CSARDGIYPLHF. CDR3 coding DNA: TGCAGTGCTAGAGATGGGATATACCCCCTCCACTTT.